Described below is a single T cell receptor beta chain sequence and its context. Its antigen is unknown. The data originate from a study of T cell responses to AZD1222 COVID-19 vaccine. Study results and caveats: Increased Spike-specific TCR breadth and depth were observed after two AZD1222 doses. Without day 14 samples, only post-peak T cell repertoires were studied. Unmutated variant regions reportedly attract nearly half of all spike-specific TCRs.

TCRdb's table, derived via immunoSEQ multiplex PCR, lists solely in-frame clones and lacks some. The table records 150,000 to 200,000 clones, 80% to 95% of them present only once. Trimming stripped 0 bases from V and 3 bases from J, with 11 bases between. This CDR3 region has 15 residues. Germline V gene lookup returns CDR1 GTSNPN and CDR2 SVGIG (reference sequence). This sequence was found in an adult in good health. This sequence joins TRBV30 and TRBJ1-4, with D unclear. Sequenced material: peripheral blood, taken on day 0 of AZD1222 vaccination. DNA for the CDR3: TGTGCCTGGAGTGTACAAGGGCTGCCTAATGAAAAACTGTTTTTT. This gives the protein CAWSVQGLPNEKLFF.